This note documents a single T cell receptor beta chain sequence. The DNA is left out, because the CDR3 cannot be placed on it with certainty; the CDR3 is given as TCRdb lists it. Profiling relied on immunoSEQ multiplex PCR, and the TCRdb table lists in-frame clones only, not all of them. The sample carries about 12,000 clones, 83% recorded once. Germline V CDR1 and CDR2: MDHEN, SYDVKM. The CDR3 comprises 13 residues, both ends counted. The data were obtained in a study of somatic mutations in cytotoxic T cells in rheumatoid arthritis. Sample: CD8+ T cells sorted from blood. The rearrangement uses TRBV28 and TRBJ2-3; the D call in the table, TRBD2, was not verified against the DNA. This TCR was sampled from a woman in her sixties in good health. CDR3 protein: CASSTSATSTQYF.